A single sample gave rise to the 9 T cell receptor beta chains below, sequenced in a study of T cell responses to AZD1222 COVID-19 vaccine. Clones were sequenced by immunoSEQ multiplex PCR, and TCRdb holds only the in-frame ones, with some missing. The profile shows over 150,000 clones, over 75% of them singletons. The sequences come from peripheral blood, collected on day 0 of AZD1222 vaccination. Every receptor here comes from an adult in good health.

This rearrangement joins TRBV4-3 to TRBJ1-4; 7 bases are shared with TRBD1. After removal of 2 bases from V and 4 bases from J, the junction contained 7 bases not matched to a gene. CDR3 length: 16 residues. In germline, CDR1 is LGHNA, CDR2 YSLEER. CDR3 sequence (DNA): TGCGCCAGCAGCCAACAGACAGGGACGCTTAATGAAAAACTGTTTTTT. Translated: CASSQQTGTLNEKLFF.

CDR3 coding DNA: TGTGCCAGTAGTATTCGAACAGGGATTCTTCAGCCCCAGCATTTT. Its translation is CASSIRTGILQPQHF. This chain links TRBV19 with TRBJ1-5, with D perhaps TRBD1 (6 bases). V gave up 3 bases and J gave up 6 bases, with 15 bases separating them. The CDR3 loop spans 15 amino acids. Germline V lookup: CDR1 LNHDA, CDR2 SQIVND (reference sequence).

This chain connects TRBV29-1 to TRBJ2-5; D not certain. The V gene's germline CDR1 is SQVTM and CDR2 ANQGSEA. The CDR3 length is 13 residues. The ends were cut back, 4 bases at V and 6 bases at J, with 15 bases in the middle. CDR3 in amino acids: CSVGGSPEKTQYF. The CDR3 coding sequence is TGCAGCGTTGGCGGCTCGCCCGAAAAGACCCAGTACTTC.

The chain recombines TRBV28 with TRBJ1-1; 8 bases match TRBD1. After removal of 5 bases from V and 3 bases from J, the junction contained 11 bases not matched to a gene. Per the germline V gene, CDR1 is MDHEN and CDR2 is SYDVKM. This CDR3 is built from 16 residues. The CDR3 DNA sequence: TGTGCCAGCAGTCTCCAGACAGGGGTTGGGGACACTGAAGCTTTCTTT. This gives the protein CASSLQTGVGDTEAFF. Using reference TRBV28 and TRBJ1-1 for the parts outside the CDR3, the full variable domain is DVKVTQSSRYLVKRTGEKVFLECVQDMDHENMFWYRQDPGLGLRLIYFSYDVKMKEKGDIPEGYSVSREKKERFSLILESASTNQTSMYLCASSLQTGVGDTEAFFGQGTRLTVV.

The rearrangement joins TRBV19 to TRBJ1-6, with no clear D. Germline CDR1 LNHDA, CDR2 SQIVND (reference sequence). This CDR3 has 16 residues. Trimming pared 5 bases from V and 6 bases from J, leaving 17 bases between. The CDR3 DNA is TGTGCCAGTAGTGCGGGCGCGGCAGTGGGTAATTCACCCCTCCACTTT. This gives the protein CASSAGAAVGNSPLHF.

This clone appeared once. The chain joins TRBV4-3 to TRBJ2-3, with no clear D. The V and J ends lost 2 bases and 2 bases respectively, with 14 bases between them. This CDR3 region has 16 residues. Germline-derived CDR1 and CDR2 are LGHNA and YSLEER. The CDR3 region is CASSQRGRSDTDTQYF. In nucleotides, the CDR3 is TGCGCCAGCAGCCAACGAGGAAGATCTGACACAGATACGCAGTATTTT.

The chain employs TRBV30 and TRBJ2-5; a weak D match, TRBD1 (5 bases). CDR1 and CDR2 from the germline V gene are GTSNPN and SVGIG (reference sequence). The CDR3 contains 12 residues. V was shortened by 6 bases and J by 1 base, with 9 bases between the two germline ends. As DNA, the CDR3 is TGTGCCTGCCTCGACAGCCAAGAGACCCAGTACTTC. It encodes CACLDSQETQYF.

The V gene is TRBV7-3, the J gene TRBJ2-1; TRBD2 is a possible D gene (6 bases). The V and J ends lost 6 bases and 6 bases respectively, with 18 bases between them. CDR3 length: 15 amino acids. Looked up from germline, CDR1 is SGHTA and CDR2 is FQGTGA. CDR3 sequence: CASSLLGTSGNEQFF. DNA of the CDR3: TGTGCCAGCAGTCTGTTAGGGACTTCGGGCAATGAGCAGTTCTTC.

This chain joins TRBV29-1 and TRBJ1-4, with D possibly matching TRBD1 (6 bases). V was clipped by 4 bases and J by 12 bases, with 18 bases between them. This CDR3 contains 13 residues. Germline loops: CDR1 SQVTM, CDR2 ANQGSEA. The CDR3 DNA is TGCAGCGTTGGCAGGGGCGCGGGTTCGGAACTGTTTTTT. This codes for CSVGRGAGSELFF.